The sequence of this TCR beta chain was determined in a study of PD-1 blockade in classical Hodgkin lymphoma. Germline CDR1 is MDHEN and CDR2 is SYDVKM. J gave up 2 bases and V 5 bases, and 27 bases lay outside the gene matches. This CDR3 has 21 residues. Every patient was affected by relapse after autologous stem cell transplantation, while exposure to brentuximab vedotin was not uniform. Clones were sequenced by immunoSEQ multiplex PCR, and TCRdb holds only the in-frame ones, with some missing. The sample includes about 46,000 clones, about 78% seen only once; the top ten take 20% to 25%. The gene calls are TRBV28 and TRBJ2-7; the match to TRBD2 covers 7 bases. The source of this sequence is a human donor with classical Hodgkin lymphoma. The sample was peripheral blood mononuclear cells (PBMCs), taken before the second cycle of nivolumab. DNA for the CDR3: TGTGCCAGCAGTACTAGCGTCCTGGGAGGGACGGGTCGGGGGAAGCCCTACGAGCAGTACTTC. Translating it yields CASSTSVLGGTGRGKPYEQYF.